These 23 T cell receptor beta chains share one sample of origin, sequenced in a study of blood T cell repertoires in COVID-19. Using immunoSEQ multiplex PCR, the repertoire was profiled, and TCRdb retains in-frame clones only, with some absent. The sample has about 320,000 clones, 65% to 85% seen once. Sequencing input: peripheral blood. These receptors were collected from a woman aged 45-65 years with acute or convalescent COVID-19.

The chain combines TRBV21-1 with TRBJ1-2; the table calls TRBD1, which could not be checked here. TRBV21-1 is a known pseudogene. The CDR3 loop spans 15 amino acids. The CDR3 loop reads CATQGDGQGHYGYTF. In nucleotides, the CDR3 is TGTGCCACTCAGGGCGATGGACAGGGGCACTATGGCTACACCTTC.

The rearrangement uses TRBV7-9 and TRBJ2-3; D is perhaps TRBD2 (6 bases). Germline lookup yields CDR1 SEHNR and CDR2 FQNEAQ (reference sequence). This CDR3 has 11 amino acids. V lost 1 base and J 14 bases, leaving 10 bases between the germline ends. The CDR3 reads CASSLGLVWYF. Written as DNA, the CDR3 is TGTGCCAGCAGCTTAGGACTAGTGTGGTATTTT.

The rearrangement links TRBV9 to TRBJ1-3, with 7 bases fitting TRBD1. The germline V gene has CDR1 SGDLS and CDR2 YYNGEE. Trimming at V came to 3 bases and at J to 6 bases, leaving 6 bases not matched to a gene. The CDR3 spans 14 residues. CDR3 sequence: CASSGRQGENTIYF. CDR3 in DNA: TGTGCCAGCAGCGGCCGACAGGGAGAAAACACCATATATTTT. Together with reference TRBV9 and TRBJ1-3, the CDR3 gives the full variable domain: DSGVTQTPKHLITATGQRVTLRCSPRSGDLSVYWYQQSLDQGLQFLIQYYNGEERAKGNILERFSAQQFPDLHSELNLSSLELGDSALYFCASSGRQGENTIYFGEGSWLTVV.

The chain carries TRBV18 and TRBJ2-7, with a possible D match to TRBD2 (6 bases). The CDR3 is 15 residues long. The V gene lost 6 bases and the J gene lost 6 bases, with 21 bases spanning the gap. CDR1 is KGHSH, CDR2 LQKENI, per germline. CDR3 amino acids: CASSDGAGTDGEQYV. Here the CDR3 DNA reads TGTGCCAGCTCTGATGGTGCGGGGACCGACGGCGAGCAGTACGTC.

The V call is TRBV6-6, the J call TRBJ1-2; possibly TRBD1 for D (6 bases). CDR1 is MNHNY and CDR2 is SVGAGI in the germline V gene (reference sequence). The CDR3 sequence is 14 residues long. The V gene lost 2 bases and the J gene lost 4 bases, with 11 bases spanning the gap. The CDR3 reads CASSYEQGGYGYTF. CDR3 coding DNA: TGTGCCAGCAGTTACGAACAGGGTGGCTATGGCTACACCTTC.

The rearrangement joins TRBV3-1 (or the pseudogene TRBV3-2) to TRBJ1-4, with TRBD1 matching over 7 bases. Germline CDR1 and CDR2: LGHDT and YNNKEL (reference sequence). The CDR3 has 15 amino acids. V gave up 4 bases and J gave up 3 bases; unmatched junction bases: 5. This CDR3 reads CASSRLRGANEKLFF. The CDR3 nucleotides are TGTGCCAGCAGCCGACTCAGGGGGGCTAATGAAAAACTGTTTTTT.

J is TRBJ1-2 and V is TRBV18, with 7 bases matching TRBD1. Germline CDR1 reads KGHSH; CDR2 reads LQKENI. The CDR3 extends over 18 amino acids. Trimming took 1 base from V and 0 from J; bases not matched to a gene: 11. CDR3 in amino acids: CASSPQGATATPNYGYTF. Here the CDR3 DNA reads TGTGCCAGCTCACCACAGGGGGCCACCGCGACCCCTAACTATGGCTACACCTTC.

J is TRBJ2-4 and V is TRBV5-6; TRBD2 matches 11 bases. With 4 bases clipped from V and 0 bases from J, the junction kept 6 bases outside the gene matches. The CDR3 spans 17 residues. Germline lookup yields CDR1 SGHDT and CDR2 YYEEEE. The CDR3 protein is CASSGGLAEIAKNIQYF. CDR3 DNA: TGTGCCAGCAGCGGGGGACTAGCGGAAATAGCCAAAAACATTCAGTACTTC. Together with reference TRBV5-6 and TRBJ2-4, the CDR3 gives the full variable domain: DAGVTQSPTHLIKTRGQQVTLRCSPKSGHDTVSWYQQALGQGPQFIFQYYEEEERQRGNFPDRFSGHQFPNYSSELNVNALLLGDSALYLCASSGGLAEIAKNIQYFGAGTRLSVL.

The V gene is TRBV5-1, the J gene TRBJ2-3, with TRBD1 matching over 10 bases. The J segment lost 6 bases and the V segment lost 0 bases, leaving 7 bases of the junction unmatched. Germline V gives CDR1 SGHRS, CDR2 YFSETQ. The CDR3 has 16 residues. The CDR3 here is CASSLEVGQGGDTQYF. The DNA for the CDR3 is TGCGCCAGCAGCTTGGAGGTTGGACAGGGGGGCGATACGCAGTATTTT.

This sequence joins TRBV18 and TRBJ1-3; D call uncertain. CDR1 is KGHSH and CDR2 is LQKENI in the germline V gene. CDR3 length: 14 residues. V gave up 2 bases and J gave up 4 bases, with 9 bases separating them. The CDR3: CASSPGGAGNTIYF. The CDR3 bases are TGTGCCAGCTCACCAGGCGGCGCAGGAAACACCATATATTTT.

The chain recombines TRBV11-2 with TRBJ2-2; perhaps TRBD1 as D (6 bases). CDR1 and CDR2 from the germline V gene are SGHAT and FQNNGV. This CDR3 comprises 15 residues. Trimming removed 5 bases from V and 1 base from J, with 11 bases in between. The CDR3 loop reads CASSPRTVNTGELFF. For the CDR3, the DNA is TGTGCCAGCAGCCCGAGGACAGTGAACACCGGGGAGCTGTTTTTT.

The V call is TRBV5-4, the J call TRBJ2-5; D might be TRBD1 (6 bases). Trimming left V 3 bases short and J 2 bases short, with 17 bases between. The CDR3 extends over 16 amino acids. The germline V gene has CDR1 SGHNT and CDR2 YYREEE (reference sequence). In nucleotides, the CDR3 is TGTGCCAGCAGCTCCCCACTTAAGACAGGACAAGAGACCCAGTACTTC. It translates to CASSSPLKTGQETQYF.

The chain links TRBV2 to TRBJ2-3, with a tentative D call TRBD2 (5 bases). The germline gives CDR1 SNHLY, CDR2 FYNNEI. The CDR3 loop spans 17 amino acids. Trimming stripped 6 bases from V and 3 bases from J, with 22 bases between. CDR3 amino acids: CASSRSPSNRETDTQYF. As DNA, the CDR3 is TGTGCCAGCAGCCGGAGTCCTAGCAACAGAGAAACAGATACGCAGTATTTT.

The chain uses TRBV7-2 and TRBJ2-7; D unresolved. The germline gives CDR1 SGHTA, CDR2 FQGNSA. The CDR3 runs 13 residues. V lost 0 bases, J lost 6 bases, and 9 bases lay in between. The CDR3 DNA is TGTGCCAGCAGCTTAGCTCTGGGCCGCGAGCAGTACTTC. It is translated as CASSLALGREQYF. The full variable domain, with the rest looked up from reference TRBV7-2 and TRBJ2-7, is GAGVSQSPSNKVTEKGKDVELRCDPISGHTALYWYRQSLGQGLEFLIYFQGNSAPDKSGLPSDRFSAERTGGSVSTLTIQRTQQEDSAVYLCASSLALGREQYFGPGTRLTVT.

The rearrangement joins TRBV24-1 to TRBJ2-3; 9 bases are a match to TRBD2. The CDR3 extends over 16 amino acids. After removal of 2 bases from V and 0 bases from J, the junction contained 2 bases not matched to a gene. The germline V gene encodes CDR1 KGHDR and CDR2 SFDVKD. The CDR3 DNA follows: TGTGCCACCAGTGATTCAACTAGCGGGAGCACAGATACGCAGTATTTT. This codes for CATSDSTSGSTDTQYF.

This chain uses TRBV2 with TRBJ1-4; 7 bases fit TRBD1. Germline V gene sequence: CDR1 SNHLY, CDR2 FYNNEI. V dropped 3 bases and J dropped 6; count of bases not matched to a gene: 10. This CDR3 comprises 16 residues. Here the CDR3 DNA reads TGTGCCAGCAGTGACTTACGAAGGGGGCAGGATGAAAAACTGTTTTTT. As protein: CASSDLRRGQDEKLFF.

This clone was found once. The CDR3 reads CASSQSGTGAYGYTF. CDR3 bases: TGCGCCAGCAGCCAATCCGGGACAGGGGCCTATGGCTACACCTTC. V and J are TRBV4-3 and TRBJ1-2; 10 nucleotides line up with TRBD1. The CDR3 runs to 15 residues. Trimming at V came to 2 bases and at J to 4 bases, leaving 4 bases not matched to a gene. From germline, CDR1 is LGHNA and CDR2 YSLEER.

This clone was observed a few times. The rearrangement links TRBV30 to TRBJ1-6; 7 bases are a match to TRBD1. The germline V gene encodes CDR1 GTSNPN and CDR2 SVGIG (reference sequence). This CDR3 comprises 15 residues. V shed 1 base and J 5 bases; nucleotides not matched to a gene: 5. CDR3 amino acids: CAWSARQGDNSPLHF. CDR3 nucleotide sequence: TGTGCCTGGAGTGCACGACAGGGAGATAATTCACCCCTCCACTTT.

The chain couples TRBV11-2 to TRBJ1-1; a possible D gene is TRBD1 (5 bases). Germline V gene lookup returns CDR1 SGHAT and CDR2 FQNNGV. The CDR3 is 14 residues long. V shed 2 bases and J shed 1 base, with 8 bases lying between them. The CDR3 sequence: CASSLWTRNTEAFF. The CDR3, as DNA: TGTGCCAGCAGCTTATGGACAAGGAACACTGAAGCTTTCTTT.

The chain employs TRBV30 and TRBJ2-7; TRBD2 matches 7 bases. Germline assignment: CDR1 GTSNPN and CDR2 SVGIG (reference sequence). Germline trimming cut 2 bases from V and 2 bases from J; bases unmatched to any gene: 6. The CDR3 is made up of 14 amino acids. Here the CDR3 reads CAWSSGLAAYEQYF. CDR3 sequence (DNA): TGTGCCTGGAGTAGCGGGCTAGCGGCCTACGAGCAGTACTTC.

The rearrangement uses TRBV11-2 and TRBJ1-1; D unresolved. V lost 1 base and J 4 bases, leaving 10 bases between the germline ends. Germline V lookup: CDR1 SGHAT, CDR2 FQNNGV. The CDR3 is 14 amino acids. The CDR3 reads CASSLAADITEAFF. The CDR3 DNA reads as TGTGCCAGCAGCTTAGCGGCAGACATCACTGAAGCTTTCTTT.

The chain has TRBV12-3 or TRBV12-4 and TRBJ1-2; the D is unclear. Trimming left V 6 bases short and J 1 base short, with 6 bases between. The CDR3 totals 12 residues. CDR3 DNA: TGTGCCAGCAGCCTTAATAACTATGGCTACACCTTC. Translated, it gives CASSLNNYGYTF.

The chain carries TRBV30 and TRBJ1-5; D not resolved. Trimming pared 4 bases from V and 0 bases from J, leaving 10 bases between. In germline, CDR1 is GTSNPN, CDR2 SVGIG (reference sequence). The CDR3 contains 14 residues. CDR3 amino acids: CAWNTLDSNQPQHF. CDR3 in DNA: TGTGCCTGGAACACGCTAGATAGCAATCAGCCCCAGCATTTT.